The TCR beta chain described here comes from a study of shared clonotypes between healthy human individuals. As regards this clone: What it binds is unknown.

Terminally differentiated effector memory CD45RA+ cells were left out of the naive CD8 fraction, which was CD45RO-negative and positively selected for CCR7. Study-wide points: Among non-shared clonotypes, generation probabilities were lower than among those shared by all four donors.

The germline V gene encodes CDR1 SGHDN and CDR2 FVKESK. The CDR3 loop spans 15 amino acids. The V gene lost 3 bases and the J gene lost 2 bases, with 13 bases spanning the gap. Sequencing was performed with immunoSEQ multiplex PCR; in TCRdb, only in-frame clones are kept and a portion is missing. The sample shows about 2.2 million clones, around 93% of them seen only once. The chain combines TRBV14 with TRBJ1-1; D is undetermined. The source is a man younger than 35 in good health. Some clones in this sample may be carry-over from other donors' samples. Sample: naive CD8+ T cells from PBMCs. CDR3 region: CASSHPTDGNTEAFF. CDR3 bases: TGTGCCAGCAGCCATCCGACGGACGGAAACACTGAAGCTTTCTTT. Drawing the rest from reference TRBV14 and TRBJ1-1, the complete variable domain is EAGVTQFPSHSVIEKGQTVTLRCDPISGHDNLYWYRRVMGKEIKFLLHFVKESKQDESGMPNNRFLAERTGGTYSTLKVQPAELEDSGVYFCASSHPTDGNTEAFFGQGTRLTVV.